This TCR beta chain derives from a study of T cells in Graves' hyperthyroidism and ophthalmopathy. The study, taken as a whole, reports: Ophthalmopathy could be told apart from stable hyperthyroidism with a 13 V-J model.

Amplification of TCR beta CDR3 regions used RNA as the template. HTBI primers were used for first-round RT-PCR of the TCR CDR3. TCRdb reanalysed the multiplex PCR reads using MiXCR and keeps one entry per CDR3 protein. The repertoire includes around 620,000 distinct CDR3 sequences, 40% to 55% of them detected once, and 15% to 20% sits in the top ten. Exclusion followed for patients with uncontrolled infection, other autoimmune disease, pregnancy or lactation. Diagnoses were made from clinical symptoms, serum measures (thyroxine and TRAb), thyroid ultrasound and orbital computed tomography. Regarding this clonotype: Its antigen is unknown.

Sequencing was carried out using peripheral blood or thyroid tissue (not recorded which). The origin of this receptor is an adult woman with Graves' disease, either hyperthyroidism or ophthalmopathy (not recorded which).

The CDR3 sequence is CASGRGTGETQYF. DNA of the CDR3: TGTGCCAGCGGCCGGGGCACCGGGGAGACCCAGTACTTC. The rearrangement links TRBV9 to TRBJ2-5; D could derive from TRBD1 or TRBD2 (5 bases each). There are 13 residues in the CDR3. Between the trimmed V and J ends, which lost 7 bases and 5 bases, there was a span of 15 bases. Germline-derived CDR1 and CDR2 are SGDLS and YYNGEE.